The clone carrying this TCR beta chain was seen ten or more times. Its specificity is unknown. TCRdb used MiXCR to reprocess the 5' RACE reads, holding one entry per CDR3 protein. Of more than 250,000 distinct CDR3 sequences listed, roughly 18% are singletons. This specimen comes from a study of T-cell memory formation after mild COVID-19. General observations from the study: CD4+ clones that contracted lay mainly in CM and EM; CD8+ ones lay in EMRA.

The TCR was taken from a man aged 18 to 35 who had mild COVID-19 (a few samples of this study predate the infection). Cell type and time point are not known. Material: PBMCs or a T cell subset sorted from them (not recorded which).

The CDR3 DNA sequence: TGTGCCAGCTCACCCTCACAGGGTTACAATGAGCAGTTCTTC. This translates into CASSPSQGYNEQFF. V is TRBV18 and J is TRBJ2-1; D perhaps matches TRBD1 (6 bases). The germline V and J ends were trimmed by 3 bases and 4 bases, with 10 bases remaining between them. The CDR3 runs to 14 residues. The germline CDR1 and CDR2 sequences are KGHSH and LQKENI.